The source of this T cell receptor (beta chain) is a study of T cells in Graves' hyperthyroidism and ophthalmopathy. RNA transcripts yielded amplified TCR beta CDR3 regions. TCR CDR3 underwent first-round RT-PCR with the HTBI primer set. TCRdb re-derived calls from the multiplex PCR reads in MiXCR, one entry per CDR3 protein. Of hundreds of thousands of distinct CDR3 sequences in the sample, roughly 14% were seen once. This clonotype was detected many times. V shed 7 bases, J shed 2 bases, and the junction held 10 bases outside the gene matches. This CDR3 region has 15 residues. CDR1 and CDR2 (germline): MDHEN, SYDVKM. Uncontrolled infections, other autoimmune diseases, pregnancy or lactation led to exclusion of patients.

The chain combines TRBV28 with TRBJ2-5; 7 positions agree with TRBD1. The sequenced sample consisted of blood. The receptor was isolated from a man younger than 35 with Graves' ophthalmopathy. CDR3 protein: CASKKVDRKQETQYF. As DNA, the CDR3 is TGTGCCAGCAAGAAGGTGGACAGGAAACAAGAGACCCAGTACTTC.